Given below is one T cell receptor (beta chain) in context. This sample stems from a study of blood T cell repertoires in COVID-19. At the level of the study: Specimens from acute and convalescent COVID-19 originated in the United States, Italy and Spain. The analysed material was cDNA or gDNA that came from T cells, B-cell-depleted T cells, or PBMCs.

As processed by the authors: By means of reference gene primer amplification, nucleated cell counts were estimated. Clones were read by immunoSEQ multiplex PCR, and TCRdb kept only the in-frame ones, dropping some. From that table come the V and J calls and clone size; the DNA was used to work out D and trimming. Among approximately 58,000 clones, about nine tenths were seen once, and the ten largest hold around a tenth. This CDR3 is 17 amino acids long. V was trimmed by 5 bases and J by 1 base, leaving 19 bases between them. The germline V gene encodes CDR1 SGHAT and CDR2 FQNNGV. The source is a woman of 80 years or more with active COVID-19. V gene TRBV11-2 combines with J gene TRBJ2-3; D unresolved. Sample: peripheral blood. The CDR3 loop is CASSERRNWVGTDTQYF. In DNA form, the CDR3 reads TGTGCCAGCAGCGAAAGGAGAAACTGGGTGGGCACAGATACGCAGTATTTT.